Included here is one TCR beta chain sequence, with context. What it recognizes is unknown. CDR1 is LGHNA, CDR2 YNFKEQ, per germline. This CDR3 spans 16 amino acids. Trimming at V came to 3 bases and at J to 2 bases, leaving 5 bases not matched to a gene. These data originate in a study of T cells after yellow fever vaccination. Study observations and caveats: A secondary response was less intense yet reached its peak sooner, at day 5 versus 15. Booster sampling recovered most clones from primary vaccination (96% CD4, just over 85% CD8).

A single record per CDR3 protein comes from TCRdb applying MiXCR to the 5' RACE reads. Counted here are some 600,000 distinct CDR3 sequences, roughly an eighth occurring once; the ten biggest clones make up just under 15%. The receptor comes from a man younger than 40 who received the YFV17D yellow fever vaccine. The sequenced sample was PBMCs, obtained on the day of the yellow fever booster vaccination. This sequence joins TRBV4-2 and TRBJ2-7, with TRBD2 identical over 12 bases. The CDR3: CASSHSTSGGPYEQYF. Here the CDR3 DNA reads TGTGCCAGCAGCCATTCGACTAGCGGGGGACCCTACGAGCAGTACTTC.